One T cell receptor beta chain is described in this entry. Sequencing used immunoSEQ multiplex PCR; TCRdb keeps in-frame clones, though not all of them. This sample carries about 120,000 clones, 77% of them seen once, and the ten largest clones take 6.5% to 9%. This entry is derived from a study of blood T cell repertoires in COVID-19. V was pared by 0 bases and J by 6 bases, with 8 bases between. Germline values: CDR1 GTSNPN, CDR2 SVGIG (reference sequence). This CDR3 region has 12 residues. The sample comprised peripheral blood. The receptor comes from a human donor in a cohort sampled during active COVID-19. The chain recombines TRBV30 with TRBJ1-2; no clear D gene. CDR3 sequence: CAWSVGLHGYTF. The DNA of the CDR3 is TGTGCCTGGAGTGTCGGACTTCATGGCTACACCTTC.